This record looks at one T cell receptor beta chain sequence and its context. It was with random hexamers that 0.5 to 1 ug RNA was reverse transcribed. Multiplex PCR with immunoSEQ amplified the TCR beta CDR3 across 54 Vbeta and 13 Jbeta. TCRdb reanalysed the immunoSEQ multiplex PCR reads using MiXCR and keeps one entry per CDR3 protein. The sample shows approximately 190,000 distinct CDR3 sequences, 80% to 95% of them seen only once. The T cells that were sequenced for TCR beta were CD8+ and CD4+ cells from blood. Healthy donors acted as controls, with matching for age and sex. Negative isolation was used for CD8+ and CD4+ T cells and FACS enrichment for TEMRA cells. This entry comes from a study of CD8 T cells in Susac syndrome. The germline V gene encodes CDR1 SGHRS and CDR2 YFSETQ. CDR3 size: 17 residues. V gave up 1 base and J gave up 6 bases, with 22 bases separating them.

The rearrangement uses TRBV5-1 and TRBJ1-1; D may be TRBD1 (5 bases). Input material: CD4+ T cells from PBMCs. This receptor was taken from a human donor in good health. In DNA, the CDR3 is TGCGCCAGCAGCTTGAGAGGGGTAGTTCAGGGCGGCTCTGAAGCTTTCTTT. Its protein is CASSLRGVVQGGSEAFF.